These T cell receptor beta chains were read from a single sample in a study of T cell changes during pregnancy in multiple sclerosis. Sequencing was performed with immunoSEQ multiplex PCR; in TCRdb, only in-frame clones are kept and a portion is missing. The sample has roughly 71,000 clones; approximately 90% are singletons. Sequencing used peripheral blood, obtained in the first trimester of pregnancy. These receptor sequences come from a female donor in good health, enrolled as a control in a pregnancy study. The CDR3 runs from the conserved cysteine through the conserved F or W. D genes are given only for firm matches. Not every row has a clone size; where given, it reads once, few, many or a size class.

j_call cdr3_length v_call clone_size d_call cdr3_nt cdr3_aa
TRBJ1-1 15 TRBV30 few . TGTGCCTGGCCCTCCGGGACTGCGTGGGTGGGTGAAGCTTTCTTT CAWPSGTAWVGEAFF
TRBJ1-4 14 TRBV5-1 . . TGCGCCAGCAGCTTGGCGGGGGTTGATGAAAAACTGTTTTTT CASSLAGVDEKLFF
TRBJ2-7 15 TRBV6-1 once TRBD1 TGTGCCAGCAGCGCTCCGGGACAGGGGATCCACGAGCAGTACTTC CASSAPGQGIHEQYF
TRBJ1-1 16 TRBV4-1 . . TGCGCCAGCAGCCCAGATAACAGGGCGGGGAACACTGAAGCTTTCTTT CASSPDNRAGNTEAFF
TRBJ1-5 14 TRBV6-5 . TRBD1 TGTGCCAGCAGTTACAAGGGGGCTGGTCAGCCCCAGCATTTT CASSYKGAGQPQHF
TRBJ2-5 16 TRBV2 . . TGTGCCAGCAGTGGGGGTCTAGCACTGAAGGTGGAGACCCAGTACTTC CASSGGLALKVETQYF
TRBJ2-7 15 TRBV5-6 . TRBD1 TGTGCCAGCAGCCAGGGGACAGGGAGCACCTACGAGCAGTACTTC CASSQGTGSTYEQYF
TRBJ1-4 12 TRBV30 . TRBD1 TGTGCCGGGGGGACAGGGGATGAAAAACTGTTTTTT CAGGTGDEKLFF
TRBJ1-2 13 TRBV5-1 . . TGCGCCAGCAGCTTGGACAGAAACTATGGCTACACCTTC CASSLDRNYGYTF
TRBJ2-7 12 TRBV2 . . TGTGCCAGCAGTGAAGGGGCATTCTCGCAGTACTTC CASSEGAFSQYF
TRBJ2-3 16 TRBV10-3 . TRBD2 TGTGCCATCAGTGAGTCGACGGGGGGGAAAACCTACACGCAGTATTTT CAISESTGGKTYTQYF
TRBJ2-7 16 TRBV6-5 . . TGTGCCAGCAGTTACCATCGGGCGTCGGGGACCTACGAGCAGTACTTC CASSYHRASGTYEQYF
TRBJ2-7 13 TRBV5-1 . . TGCGCCAGCAGCTTTAACAGCCCCTACGAGCAGTACTTC CASSFNSPYEQYF
TRBJ2-1 16 TRBV2 . TRBD2 TGTGCCAGCAGCGGGGGGAGGGGAGTCTCCTACAATGAGCAGTTCTTC CASSGGRGVSYNEQFF
TRBJ2-7 16 TRBV4-1 . TRBD2 TGCGCCAGCAGCCAAGGGGGACCGCGGGAGAGGAACGAGCAGTACTTC CASSQGGPRERNEQYF
TRBJ1-2 14 TRBV19 . . TGTGCCAGTAGTATTGGCGATACTACCTATGGCTACACCTTC CASSIGDTTYGYTF
TRBJ2-4 16 TRBV5-4 . . TGTGCCAGCAGCTTGGCGGTACAGGGAGCCAAAAACATTCAGTACTTC CASSLAVQGAKNIQYF
TRBJ2-7 12 TRBV10-1 . . TGCGCCAGCAGTGAAGGGGGATACGAGCAGTACTTC CASSEGGYEQYF
TRBJ1-1 14 TRBV27 . . TGTGCCAGCAGTTTTGGGGCGTTGAACACTGAAGCTTTCTTT CASSFGALNTEAFF
TRBJ1-5 15 TRBV19 . TRBD1 TGTGCCAGTAGTATAGATTCAGGGGGCCTGGCGCCCCAGCATTTT CASSIDSGGLAPQHF
TRBJ2-1 16 TRBV5-1 once TRBD2 TGCGCCAGCAGCCTAAATAGCGGGGTCTCCTACAATGAGCAGTTCTTC CASSLNSGVSYNEQFF
TRBJ1-4 16 TRBV7-9 . . TGTGCCAGCAGCTTTGGGGACTCGGACCTTAATGAAAAACTGTTTTTT CASSFGDSDLNEKLFF
TRBJ1-5 15 TRBV18 . . TGTGCCAGCTCACCACAACAGGGAATCCATCAGCCCCAGCATTTT CASSPQQGIHQPQHF
TRBJ2-3 15 TRBV11-2 . . TGTGCCAGCAGCTTAGGCACCACTAGCACAGATACGCAGTATTTT CASSLGTTSTDTQYF